These T cell receptor beta chains were read from a single sample in a study of regulatory T cells in long-lasting Graves disease. Each CDR3 protein is one row after TCRdb ran MiXCR on the multiplex PCR reads. Counted here are more than 350,000 distinct CDR3 sequences, around 23% occurring once; the ten biggest clones make up approximately 14%. Sample: peripheral blood mononuclear cells (PBMCs), taken when the disease was refractory, from a patient treated with antithyroid drugs. Source of these receptors: a female donor with Graves disease. Both conserved end residues are part of each CDR3. The order of the fields is D gene, J gene, V gene, clone size, CDR3 protein, CDR3 DNA. A D gene is named only where the DNA matches it firmly. Part of the rows lack a size; the others show once, few, many or a class for expanded clones.

- TRBJ1-6 TRBV2 many CASSENSAARNSPLHF TGTGCCAGCAGTGAGAATTCGGCCGCTCGTAATTCACCCCTCCACTTT
TRBD1 TRBJ2-7 TRBV28 many CASSPDDRDSYEQYF TGTGCCAGCAGTCCCGACGACAGGGACTCCTACGAGCAGTACTTC
- TRBJ2-6 TRBV12-3/TRBV12-4 - CASSFNFGANVLTF TGTGCCAGCAGTTTCAATTTTGGGGCCAACGTCCTGACTTTC
- TRBJ2-2 TRBV20-1 many CSARSGGFTGELFF TGCAGTGCTAGATCAGGAGGCTTCACCGGGGAGCTGTTTTTT
TRBD2 TRBJ2-3 TRBV5-5 - CASSSEGGGREGDTQYF TGTGCCAGCAGCTCCGAGGGAGGCGGGAGGGAGGGGGATACGCAGTATTTT
- TRBJ2-7 TRBV12-3/TRBV12-4 many CASSLAATYEQYF TGTGCCAGCAGTTTAGCCGCGACCTACGAGCAGTACTTC
- TRBJ1-2 TRBV30 few CAWSLDPGEFFGYTF TGTGCCTGGAGTCTAGATCCAGGTGAATTCTTTGGCTACACCTTC
TRBD2 TRBJ2-7 TRBV10-3 many CAISPSGSSYEQYF TGTGCCATCAGTCCCAGCGGGAGCTCTTACGAGCAGTACTTC
- TRBJ2-5 TRBV11-2 many CASSSVDGRGKTQYF TGTGCCAGCAGCTCCGTGGACGGACGGGGCAAGACCCAGTACTTC
- TRBJ1-5 TRBV28 many CASSYVGGQPQHF TGTGCCAGCAGTTATGTCGGTGGTCAGCCCCAGCATTTT
TRBD1 TRBJ1-1 TRBV9 many CASSAIQGLGLNTEAFF TGTGCCAGCAGCGCAATACAGGGGCTGGGGTTGAACACTGAAGCTTTCTTT
TRBD1 TRBJ1-1 TRBV28 - CASTPGQGDTEAFF TGTGCCAGCACTCCGGGACAGGGGGACACTGAAGCTTTCTTT
TRBD1 TRBJ2-1 TRBV9 many CASSARDSWSNEQFF TGTGCCAGCAGCGCCCGGGACAGCTGGAGCAATGAGCAGTTCTTC
- TRBJ1-5 TRBV19 few CASSGGHNNQPQHF TGTGCCAGTAGTGGGGGACATAACAATCAGCCCCAGCATTTT
TRBD2 TRBJ2-7 TRBV6-2/TRBV6-3 - CASSEETGLAGGEQYF TGTGCCAGCAGTGAAGAAACAGGACTAGCCGGCGGCGAGCAGTACTTC
- TRBJ2-3 TRBV11-2 - CASSLGSGPDTQYF TGTGCCAGCAGCTTAGGTTCCGGCCCGGATACGCAGTATTTT
- TRBJ1-5 TRBV28 many CASTQGNQPQHF TGTGCCAGCACTCAGGGCAATCAGCCCCAGCATTTT
- TRBJ1-5 TRBV20-1 few CSARYPRGSNQPQHF TGCAGTGCTAGATACCCCCGCGGGAGCAATCAGCCCCAGCATTTT
- TRBJ2-3 TRBV19 - CASSIFGGTDTQYF TGTGCCAGTAGTATCTTCGGAGGCACAGATACGCAGTATTTT
TRBD1 TRBJ2-3 TRBV19 few CASREDRGRGDTQYF TGTGCCAGTAGGGAAGACAGGGGGCGAGGAGATACGCAGTATTTT
- TRBJ2-2 TRBV2 many CASIGANTGELFF TGTGCCAGCATTGGAGCGAACACCGGGGAGCTGTTTTTT
- TRBJ1-6 TRBV5-1 - CASRLSGGDSNSPLHF TGCGCCAGCAGATTGTCCGGGGGCGATTCTAATTCACCCCTCCACTTT
- TRBJ2-2 TRBV18 - CASSPEGGTNTGELFF TGTGCCAGCTCACCAGAGGGCGGAACGAACACCGGGGAGCTGTTTTTT
- TRBJ1-2 TRBV9 - CASSVATADYGYTF TGTGCCAGCAGCGTAGCTACGGCTGATTATGGCTACACCTTC
- TRBJ2-7 TRBV19 - CASSTQQGLNEQYF TGTGCCAGTAGTACTCAGCAGGGTTTGAATGAGCAGTACTTC
TRBD2 TRBJ2-7 TRBV28 many CASSLGSGNYEQYF TGTGCCAGCAGTTTGGGTAGCGGGAACTACGAGCAGTACTTC
- TRBJ2-7 TRBV28 many CASSSTGAATYEQYF TGTGCCAGCAGTTCAACAGGAGCGGCGACCTACGAGCAGTACTTC
- TRBJ1-1 TRBV3-1 many CASSHTSPGGAFF TGTGCCAGCAGCCATACATCCCCCGGGGGCGCTTTCTTT
- TRBJ1-4 TRBV18 - CASSPYLYGLNEKLFF TGTGCCAGCTCACCATATCTATACGGGCTCAATGAAAAACTGTTTTTT
- TRBJ1-1 TRBV6-1 - CASRTVRNTEAFF TGTGCCAGCAGGACAGTACGGAACACTGAAGCTTTCTTT
- TRBJ1-5 TRBV7-4 - CASSFSPTDWVGNQPQHF TGTGCCAGCAGCTTTAGTCCGACAGATTGGGTAGGCAATCAGCCCCAGCATTTT
- TRBJ1-5 TRBV7-9 - CASSWSLYSNQPQHF TGTGCCAGCAGCTGGTCCCTTTATAGCAATCAGCCCCAGCATTTT
TRBD1 TRBJ2-5 TRBV18 few CASSPRDDRGRGTQYF TGTGCCAGCTCACCACGAGACGACAGGGGGCGAGGGACCCAGTACTTC
TRBD1 TRBJ1-1 TRBV9 many CASSDIQGVPTEAFF TGTGCCAGCAGCGACATACAGGGGGTGCCCACTGAAGCTTTCTTT
- TRBJ1-1 TRBV28 many CASSSSHGGRWTEAFF TGTGCCAGCAGTTCCAGCCACGGGGGGCGATGGACTGAAGCTTTCTTT
- TRBJ1-1 TRBV12-3/TRBV12-4 many CASSPTGPSTEAFF TGTGCCAGCAGCCCTACAGGACCCAGCACTGAAGCTTTCTTT
- TRBJ2-7 TRBV20-1 many CSAQQDYEQYF TGCAGTGCCCAACAGGACTACGAGCAGTACTTC
TRBD1 TRBJ1-2 TRBV20-1 - CSGVGQANYGYTF TGCAGTGGAGTGGGACAGGCTAACTATGGCTACACCTTC
TRBD1 TRBJ1-1 TRBV12-3/TRBV12-4 many CASSPGQGDMNTEAFF TGTGCCAGCAGCCCGGGACAGGGGGATATGAACACTGAAGCTTTCTTT
TRBD1 TRBJ1-1 TRBV20-1 few CSAIGTGVNTEAFF TGCAGTGCGATCGGGACAGGGGTGAACACTGAAGCTTTCTTT
TRBD1 TRBJ2-7 TRBV3-1 - CASSQVGGRYEQYF TGTGCCAGCAGCCAAGTAGGGGGCCGGTACGAGCAGTACTTC